The T cell receptor beta chain under discussion was sequenced for a study of type 1 regulatory T cells. The germline V gene has CDR1 DFQATT and CDR2 SNEGSKA (reference sequence). After removal of 6 bases from V and 1 base from J, the junction contained 7 bases not matched to a gene. The CDR3 sequence is 14 residues long. TCRdb recomputed calls from the reads with MiXCR, one row per CDR3 protein. The sample yields about 18,000 distinct CDR3 sequences, 10% to 13% seen once. The origin of this receptor is a human donor in good health. This chain joins TRBV20-1 and TRBJ2-3; TRBD2 matches 7 bases. The sample was CD4+ T cells, either the whole sample or a sorted fraction (not recorded which). DNA of the CDR3: TGCAGTGCAGACCCCGGACTAGGCACAGATACGCAGTATTTT. Protein product: CSADPGLGTDTQYF.